This T cell receptor beta chain is from a study of Tregs in tolerant kidney transplant recipients. The assay was immunoSEQ multiplex PCR, and TCRdb's table has in-frame clones only and misses some. The sample yields tens of thousands of clones, approximately 94% seen once. With regard to this clone: The same CDR3 also results from other DNA sequences found in this sample.

Germline trimming cut 5 bases from V and 3 bases from J; bases unmatched to any gene: 9. This CDR3 has 16 residues. Germline CDR1 and CDR2: SNHLY and FYNNEI. This TCR was sampled from a human donor who received a combined kidney and bone marrow transplant. V gene TRBV2 combines with J gene TRBJ1-3; TRBD1 agrees at 8 bases. The material sequenced was CD4+ T cells from blood, taken before the transplant. CDR3 bases: TGTGCCAGCAGTTTGTTGGGACAGGCGGGTGGAAACACCATATATTTT. It yields the protein CASSLLGQAGGNTIYF.